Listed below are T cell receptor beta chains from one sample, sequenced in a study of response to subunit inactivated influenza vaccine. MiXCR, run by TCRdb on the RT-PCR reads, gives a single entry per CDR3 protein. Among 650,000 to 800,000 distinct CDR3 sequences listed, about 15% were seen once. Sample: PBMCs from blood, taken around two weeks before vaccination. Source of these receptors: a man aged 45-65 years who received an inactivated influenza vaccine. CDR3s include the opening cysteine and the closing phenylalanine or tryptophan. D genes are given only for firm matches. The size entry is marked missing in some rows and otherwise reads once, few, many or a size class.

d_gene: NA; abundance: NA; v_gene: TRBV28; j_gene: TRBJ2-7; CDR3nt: TGTGCCAGCAGCCCGACATCTTCAGGCTACGAGCAGTACTTC; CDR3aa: CASSPTSSGYEQYF
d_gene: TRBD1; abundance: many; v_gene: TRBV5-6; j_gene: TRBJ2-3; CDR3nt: TGTGCCAGCAGCCTACGACAGGGTTCGCGGCATACGCAGTATTTT; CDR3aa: CASSLRQGSRHTQYF
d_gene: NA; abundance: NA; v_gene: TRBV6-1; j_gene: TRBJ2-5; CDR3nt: TGTGCCAGCACCCCCAGGGCGCAAGAGACCCAGTACTTC; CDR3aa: CASTPRAQETQYF
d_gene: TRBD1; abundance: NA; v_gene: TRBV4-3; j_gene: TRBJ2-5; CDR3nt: TGCGCCAGCAGCCAGGGGTTGGACAGGGAAGAGACCCAGTACTTC; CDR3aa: CASSQGLDREETQYF
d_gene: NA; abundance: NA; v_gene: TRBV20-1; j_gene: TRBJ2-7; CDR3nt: TGCAGTGCTAGAGCCCTCAAGCGGATCTCCTACGAGCAGTACTTC; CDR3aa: CSARALKRISYEQYF
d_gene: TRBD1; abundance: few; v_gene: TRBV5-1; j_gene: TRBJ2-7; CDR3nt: TGCGCCAGCAGTCCTCAACCGGGACAGGGAGATGAGCAGTACTTC; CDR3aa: CASSPQPGQGDEQYF
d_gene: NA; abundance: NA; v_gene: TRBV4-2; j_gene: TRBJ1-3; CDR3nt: TGTGCCAGCAGCCAAGGAGTTCTTAACAGCTACCTCTCTGGAAACACCATATATTTT; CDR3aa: CASSQGVLNSYLSGNTIYF
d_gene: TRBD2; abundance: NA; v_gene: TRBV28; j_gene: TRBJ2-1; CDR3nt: TGTGCCAGTCGGGGGCTAGCGGGAGACTTCTTC; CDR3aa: CASRGLAGDFF
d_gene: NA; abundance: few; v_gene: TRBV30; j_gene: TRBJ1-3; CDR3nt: TGTGCCTGGACTAGACTGAGTGGAAACACCATATATTTT; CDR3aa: CAWTRLSGNTIYF
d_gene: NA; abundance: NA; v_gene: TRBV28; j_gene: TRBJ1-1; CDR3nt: TGTGCCAGCAGTACCAGACAGCGGAACACTGAAGCTTTCTTT; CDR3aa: CASSTRQRNTEAFF
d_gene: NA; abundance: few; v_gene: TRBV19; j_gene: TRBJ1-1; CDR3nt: TGTGCCAGTAGTAAACGTGGAGGGGGCACTGAAGCTTTCTTT; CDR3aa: CASSKRGGGTEAFF
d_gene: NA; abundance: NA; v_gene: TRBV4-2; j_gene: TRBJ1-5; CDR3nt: TGTGCCAGCAGCCCCAGTCCTGCGGGCAATCAGCTCCAGCATTTT; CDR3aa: CASSPSPAGNQLQHF
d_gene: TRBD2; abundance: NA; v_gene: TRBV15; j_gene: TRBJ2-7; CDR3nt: TGTGCCACCAGCAGATCTGGGGGACTAACCTCCTACGAGCAGTACTTC; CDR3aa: CATSRSGGLTSYEQYF
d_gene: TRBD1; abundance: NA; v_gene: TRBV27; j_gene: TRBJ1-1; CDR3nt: TGTGCCAGCAAGACAGGGTTTGGCACTGAAGCTTTCTTT; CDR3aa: CASKTGFGTEAFF